This T cell receptor beta chain was profiled in a study of T cells in localized non-small cell lung cancer. The study, taken as a whole, reports: Since sequencing was restricted to only one region of the tumor, intratumor heterogeneity remains a possibility.

The CDR3 contains 14 residues. The V end was cut by 7 bases, the J end by 5 bases, with 14 bases between. The germline V gene encodes CDR1 MNHGY and CDR2 SAAAGT. This clone was seen a handful of times. Antigen: not known. Assay used: immunoSEQ multiplex PCR; TCRdb lists only in-frame clones, some missing. Of thousands of clones detected, under 45% appear once; the ten largest clones hold roughly 16%. V and J are TRBV6-8 and TRBJ2-2, with D uncertain. This receptor was taken from a man aged 40 to 70 with stage I lung adenocarcinoma. This specimen was lung tumor tissue, taken before any cancer treatment. The CDR3 here is CASTGRVMTGELFF. The DNA for the CDR3 is TGTGCCAGCACCGGTAGGGTAATGACCGGGGAGCTGTTTTTT.